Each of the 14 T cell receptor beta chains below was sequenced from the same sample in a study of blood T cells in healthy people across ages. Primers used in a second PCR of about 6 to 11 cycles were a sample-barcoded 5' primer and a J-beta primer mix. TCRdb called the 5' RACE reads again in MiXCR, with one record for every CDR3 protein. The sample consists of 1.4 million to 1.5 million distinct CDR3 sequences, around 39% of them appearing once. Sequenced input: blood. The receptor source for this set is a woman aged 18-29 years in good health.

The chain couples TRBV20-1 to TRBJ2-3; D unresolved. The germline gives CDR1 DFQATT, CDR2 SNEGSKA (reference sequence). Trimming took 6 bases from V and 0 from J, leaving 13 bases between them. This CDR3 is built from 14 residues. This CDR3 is CSAPSAASTDTQYF. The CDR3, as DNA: TGCAGTGCACCCTCGGCGGCTAGCACAGATACGCAGTATTTT.

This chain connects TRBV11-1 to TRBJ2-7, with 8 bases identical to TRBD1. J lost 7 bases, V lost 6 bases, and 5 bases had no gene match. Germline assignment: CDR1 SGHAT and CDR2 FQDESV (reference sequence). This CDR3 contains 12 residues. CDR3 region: CASSATGVEQYF. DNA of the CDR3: TGTGCCAGCAGTGCGACAGGGGTAGAGCAGTACTTC.

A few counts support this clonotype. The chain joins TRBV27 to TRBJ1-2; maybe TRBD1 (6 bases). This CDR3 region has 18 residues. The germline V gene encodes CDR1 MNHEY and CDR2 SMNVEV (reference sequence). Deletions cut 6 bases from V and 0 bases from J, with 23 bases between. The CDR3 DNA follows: TGTGCCAGCAGCCCCAACACCGGTGGCAGGGGTACTAACTATGGCTACACCTTC. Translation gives CASSPNTGGRGTNYGYTF.

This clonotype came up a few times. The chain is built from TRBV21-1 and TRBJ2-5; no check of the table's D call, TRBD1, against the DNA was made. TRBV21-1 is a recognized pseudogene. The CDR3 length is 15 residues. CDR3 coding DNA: TGTGCCAGCAGTAGAAAAGAGGAAGGGGGAGAGACCCAGTACTTC. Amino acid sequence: CASSRKEEGGETQYF.

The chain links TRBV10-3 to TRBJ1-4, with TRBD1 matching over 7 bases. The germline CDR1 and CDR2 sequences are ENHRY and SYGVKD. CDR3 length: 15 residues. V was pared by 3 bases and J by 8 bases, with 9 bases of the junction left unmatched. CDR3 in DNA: TGTGCCATCAGTGATCGGAGTTTAGGGGGCGAAAAACTGTTTTTT. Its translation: CAISDRSLGGEKLFF.

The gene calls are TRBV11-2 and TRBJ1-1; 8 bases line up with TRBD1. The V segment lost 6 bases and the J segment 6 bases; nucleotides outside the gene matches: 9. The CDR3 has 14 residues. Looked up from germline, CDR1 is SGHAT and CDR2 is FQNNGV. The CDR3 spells CASSPIDRGAEAFF. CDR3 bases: TGTGCCAGCAGTCCGATTGACAGGGGCGCTGAAGCTTTCTTT.

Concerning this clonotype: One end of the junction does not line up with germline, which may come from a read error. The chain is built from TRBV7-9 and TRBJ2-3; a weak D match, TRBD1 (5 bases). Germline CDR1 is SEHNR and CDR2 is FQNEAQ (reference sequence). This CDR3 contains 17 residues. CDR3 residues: CAGSSQGVQVFGDTQYF. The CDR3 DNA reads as TGTGCCGGCAGCTCCCAAGGTGTACAGGTATTTGGAGATACGCAGTATTTT.

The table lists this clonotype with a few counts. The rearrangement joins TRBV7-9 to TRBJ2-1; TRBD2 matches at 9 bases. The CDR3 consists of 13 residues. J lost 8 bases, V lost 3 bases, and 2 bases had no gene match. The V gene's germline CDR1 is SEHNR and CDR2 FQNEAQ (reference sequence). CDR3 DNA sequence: TGTGCCAGCAGCTTCCGACTAGCGGATGAGCAGTTCTTC. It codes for CASSFRLADEQFF.

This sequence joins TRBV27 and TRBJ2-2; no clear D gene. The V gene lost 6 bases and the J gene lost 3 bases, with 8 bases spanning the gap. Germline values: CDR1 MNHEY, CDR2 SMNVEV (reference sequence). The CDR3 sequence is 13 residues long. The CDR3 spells CASSSIYTGELFF. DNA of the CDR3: TGTGCCAGCAGCAGTATATACACCGGGGAGCTGTTTTTT.

CDR3 loop: CASSLAGTSNEQFF. The CDR3 nucleotides read TGTGCCAGCAGCTTAGCAGGGACATCCAATGAGCAGTTCTTC. This chain connects TRBV7-9 to TRBJ2-1, with D tentatively TRBD1 (6 bases). The CDR3 loop spans 14 amino acids. Germline V gene data show CDR1 as SEHNR and CDR2 as FQNEAQ (reference sequence). Trimming removed 0 bases at V and 6 bases at J, with 9 bases between. The entire variable domain, with the rest obtained from reference TRBV7-9 and TRBJ2-1, is as follows: DTGVSQNPRHKITKRGQNVTFRCDPISEHNRLYWYRQTLGQGPEFLTYFQNEAQLEKSRLLSDRFSAERPKGSFSTLEIQRTEQGDSAMYLCASSLAGTSNEQFFGPGTRLTVL.

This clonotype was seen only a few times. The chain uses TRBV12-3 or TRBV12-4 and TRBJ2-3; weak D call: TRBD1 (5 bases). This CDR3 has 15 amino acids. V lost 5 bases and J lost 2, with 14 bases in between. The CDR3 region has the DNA TGTGCCAGCAGTCCACAGGTGCCTTACACAGATACGCAGTATTTT. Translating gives CASSPQVPYTDTQYF.

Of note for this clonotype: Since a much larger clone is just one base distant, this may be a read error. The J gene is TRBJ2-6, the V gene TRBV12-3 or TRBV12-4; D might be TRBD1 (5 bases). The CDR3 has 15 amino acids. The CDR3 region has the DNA TGTGCCAGCAGTTTAGGCAGCTCTGGGGCCAGCGTCCTGACTTTC. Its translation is CASSLGSSGASVLTF.

In nucleotides, the CDR3 is TGTGCCAGCAGTTGGGGGGCAGCGGTGTATGGCTACACCTTC. This codes for CASSWGAAVYGYTF. The rearrangement links TRBV12-3 or TRBV12-4 to TRBJ1-2; D possibly corresponds to TRBD1 (6 bases). The CDR3 extends over 14 amino acids. V lost 4 bases and J 5 bases, leaving 14 bases between the germline ends.

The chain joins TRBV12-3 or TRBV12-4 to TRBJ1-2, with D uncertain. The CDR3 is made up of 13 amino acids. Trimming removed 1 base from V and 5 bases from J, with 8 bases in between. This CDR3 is CASSLEGVYGYTF. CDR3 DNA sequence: TGTGCCAGCAGTTTAGAGGGAGTTTATGGCTACACCTTC.